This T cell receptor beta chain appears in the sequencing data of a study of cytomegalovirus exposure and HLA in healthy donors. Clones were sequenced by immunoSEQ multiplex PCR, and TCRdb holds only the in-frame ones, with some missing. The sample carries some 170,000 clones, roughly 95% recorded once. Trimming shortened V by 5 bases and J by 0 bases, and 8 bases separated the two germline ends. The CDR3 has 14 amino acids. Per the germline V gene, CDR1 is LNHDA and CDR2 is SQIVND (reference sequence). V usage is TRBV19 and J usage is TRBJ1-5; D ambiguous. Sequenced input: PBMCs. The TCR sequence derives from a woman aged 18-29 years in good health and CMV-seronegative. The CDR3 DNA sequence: TGTGCCAGTAGTGATACCTATAGCAATCAGCCCCAGCATTTT. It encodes CASSDTYSNQPQHF.